The rows below give T cell receptor beta chains drawn from one sample of a study of blood T cell repertoires in COVID-19. Data came from immunoSEQ multiplex PCR; TCRdb stores just in-frame clones and leaves some out. The data contain approximately 150,000 clones, approximately 80% of them singletons. The specimen sequenced was PBMCs or T cells enriched from blood (not recorded which). These receptor sequences come from a man between 65 and 85 years old who had been exposed to COVID-19. CDR3s include the opening cysteine and the closing phenylalanine or tryptophan. Each record gives: V gene, D gene, clone size, J gene, CDR3 protein, CDR3 DNA. The D gene is left open where the match is weak. Clone size is not always given. Where it is, it says once, few, many or a class for expanded clones.

V gene: TRBV7-2; D gene: TRBD1; clone size: once; J gene: TRBJ2-2; CDR3 protein: CASSSISRTGGVSAGELFF; CDR3 DNA: TGTGCCAGCAGCTCTATCTCTAGGACAGGGGGAGTATCGGCCGGGGAGCTGTTTTTT
V gene: TRBV19; D gene: TRBD2; clone size: few; J gene: TRBJ2-3; CDR3 protein: CAAGRGFTDTQYF; CDR3 DNA: TGTGCCGCGGGGCGGGGGTTCACAGATACGCAGTATTTT
V gene: TRBV29-1; D gene: TRBD1; clone size: NA; J gene: TRBJ1-1; CDR3 protein: CSGRGGTVSPEAFF; CDR3 DNA: TGCAGCGGTAGAGGGGGGACAGTGTCCCCCGAAGCTTTCTTT
V gene: TRBV14; D gene: TRBD1; clone size: NA; J gene: TRBJ1-2; CDR3 protein: CASSRDRGEGYTF; CDR3 DNA: TGTGCCAGCAGTCGAGACAGGGGTGAAGGCTACACCTTC
V gene: TRBV18; D gene: TRBD1; clone size: NA; J gene: TRBJ2-3; CDR3 protein: CASSPGTGVTDTQYF; CDR3 DNA: TGTGCCAGCTCTCCCGGGACAGGGGTCACAGATACGCAGTATTTT
V gene: TRBV5-1; D gene: NA; clone size: NA; J gene: TRBJ2-2; CDR3 protein: CASSLTSTGGTGELFF; CDR3 DNA: TGCGCCAGCAGCTTGACTAGCACAGGTGGCACCGGGGAGCTGTTTTTT
V gene: TRBV15; D gene: TRBD1; clone size: NA; J gene: TRBJ1-6; CDR3 protein: CATSTGGNSPLHF; CDR3 DNA: TGTGCCACCAGCACAGGGGGAAATTCACCCCTCCACTTT
V gene: TRBV19; D gene: NA; clone size: NA; J gene: TRBJ2-1; CDR3 protein: CASSPLGRSSYNEQFF; CDR3 DNA: TGTGCCAGTAGCCCTCTCGGCCGGAGCTCCTACAATGAGCAGTTCTTC
V gene: TRBV7-2; D gene: NA; clone size: NA; J gene: TRBJ2-2; CDR3 protein: CASSSTPRAGELFF; CDR3 DNA: TGTGCCAGCAGCTCTACCCCTCGAGCCGGGGAGCTGTTTTTT
V gene: TRBV6-6; D gene: NA; clone size: NA; J gene: TRBJ2-3; CDR3 protein: CASSYPYTGRADTQYF; CDR3 DNA: TGTGCCAGCAGTTACCCCTACACAGGTAGAGCAGATACGCAGTATTTT
V gene: TRBV27; D gene: TRBD1; clone size: NA; J gene: TRBJ1-6; CDR3 protein: CASSSGGSNNSPLHF; CDR3 DNA: TGTGCCAGCAGCTCAGGGGGCAGCAATAATTCACCCCTCCACTTT
V gene: TRBV7-2; D gene: NA; clone size: NA; J gene: TRBJ1-5; CDR3 protein: CASSLGGFSQPQHF; CDR3 DNA: TGTGCCAGCAGCTTAGGCGGGTTCTCTCAGCCCCAGCATTTT
V gene: TRBV2; D gene: NA; clone size: NA; J gene: TRBJ1-4; CDR3 protein: CASKSGQPNEKLFF; CDR3 DNA: TGTGCCAGCAAGAGCGGACAGCCCAATGAAAAACTGTTTTTT
V gene: TRBV7-9; D gene: TRBD1; clone size: NA; J gene: TRBJ2-7; CDR3 protein: CASSFDRGLGEQYF; CDR3 DNA: TGTGCCAGCAGCTTTGACAGGGGGCTCGGCGAGCAGTACTTC
V gene: TRBV10-2; D gene: NA; clone size: few; J gene: TRBJ2-7; CDR3 protein: CASSESNEQYF; CDR3 DNA: TGCGCCAGCAGTGAGTCCAACGAGCAGTACTTC
V gene: TRBV27; D gene: NA; clone size: few; J gene: TRBJ1-4; CDR3 protein: CASSWSGGVGEKLFF; CDR3 DNA: TGTGCCAGCAGTTGGTCGGGGGGGGTCGGTGAAAAACTGTTTTTT
V gene: TRBV4-1; D gene: NA; clone size: NA; J gene: TRBJ1-2; CDR3 protein: CASSQDQATGANYGYTF; CDR3 DNA: TGCGCCAGCAGCCAAGATCAAGCGACAGGAGCTAACTATGGCTACACCTTC
V gene: TRBV7-9; D gene: TRBD1; clone size: NA; J gene: TRBJ1-5; CDR3 protein: CASSDGTGRNQPQHF; CDR3 DNA: TGTGCCAGCAGCGATGGGACAGGGAGGAATCAGCCCCAGCATTTT
V gene: TRBV29-1; D gene: NA; clone size: NA; J gene: TRBJ1-2; CDR3 protein: CSVLKQAPNYGYTF; CDR3 DNA: TGCAGCGTACTAAAACAGGCTCCTAACTATGGCTACACCTTC